This T cell receptor beta chain came from a study of blood T cell repertoires in COVID-19. Assay: immunoSEQ multiplex PCR; the TCRdb copy retains only in-frame clones and omits some. This table holds roughly 290,000 clones, 90% found once. The V gene lost 6 bases and the J gene lost 9 bases, with 21 bases spanning the gap. Germline V gene data show CDR1 as LNHDA and CDR2 as SQIVND (reference sequence). The length of the CDR3 is 16 residues. The sample taken for sequencing was peripheral blood. The chain carries TRBV19 and TRBJ1-6; possibly TRBD1 for D (5 bases). This clonotype was obtained from a woman under 40 with COVID-19, enrolled during active disease. The CDR3 DNA is TGTGCCAGTAGGTCCGGACATAATTACGGGAGTTCACCCCTCCACTTT. It encodes CASRSGHNYGSSPLHF.